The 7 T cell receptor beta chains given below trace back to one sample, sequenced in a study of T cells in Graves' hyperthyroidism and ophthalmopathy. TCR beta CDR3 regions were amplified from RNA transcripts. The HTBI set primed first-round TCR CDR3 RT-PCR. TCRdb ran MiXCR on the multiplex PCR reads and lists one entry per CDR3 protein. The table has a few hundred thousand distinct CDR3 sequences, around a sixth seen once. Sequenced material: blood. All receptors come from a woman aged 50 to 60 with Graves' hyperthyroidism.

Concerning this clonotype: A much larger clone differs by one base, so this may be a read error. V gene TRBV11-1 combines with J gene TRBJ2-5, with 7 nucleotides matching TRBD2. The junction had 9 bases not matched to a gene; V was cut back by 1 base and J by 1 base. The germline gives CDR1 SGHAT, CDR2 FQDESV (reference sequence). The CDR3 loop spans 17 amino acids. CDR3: CASSLGAGRLFQETQYF. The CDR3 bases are TGTGCCAGCAGCTTAGGAGCGGGACGGCTTTTCCAAGAGACCCAGTACTTC.

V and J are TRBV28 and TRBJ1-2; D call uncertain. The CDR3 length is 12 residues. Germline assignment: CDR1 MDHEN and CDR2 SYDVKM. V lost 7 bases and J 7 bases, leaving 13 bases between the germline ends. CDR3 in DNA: TGTGCCAGCAAAGAGCCAGACTCTGGCTACACCTTC. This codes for CASKEPDSGYTF.

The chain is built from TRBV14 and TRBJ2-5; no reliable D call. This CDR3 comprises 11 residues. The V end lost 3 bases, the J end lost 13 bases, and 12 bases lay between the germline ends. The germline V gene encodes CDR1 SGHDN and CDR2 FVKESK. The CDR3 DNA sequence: TGTGCCAGCAGCCAGGAACGGCATCTGTACTTC. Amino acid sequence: CASSQERHLYF.

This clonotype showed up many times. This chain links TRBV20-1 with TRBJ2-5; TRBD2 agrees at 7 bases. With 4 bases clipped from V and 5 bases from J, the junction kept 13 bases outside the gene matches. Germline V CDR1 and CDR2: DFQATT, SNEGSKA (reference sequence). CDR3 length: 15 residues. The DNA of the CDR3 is TGCAGTGCTAAGCCCGGGGCGGGAGAAGGCGAGACCCAGTACTTC. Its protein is CSAKPGAGEGETQYF.

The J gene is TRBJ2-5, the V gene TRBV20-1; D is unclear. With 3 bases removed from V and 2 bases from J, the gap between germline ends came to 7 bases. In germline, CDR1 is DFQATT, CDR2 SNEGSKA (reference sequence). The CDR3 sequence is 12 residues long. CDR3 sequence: CSASPEQETQYF. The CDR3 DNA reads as TGCAGTGCTAGCCCAGAACAAGAGACCCAGTACTTC.

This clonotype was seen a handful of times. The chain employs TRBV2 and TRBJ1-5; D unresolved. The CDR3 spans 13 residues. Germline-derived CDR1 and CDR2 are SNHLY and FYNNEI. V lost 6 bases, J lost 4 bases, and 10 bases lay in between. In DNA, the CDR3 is TGTGCCAGCAGGGATCAAGATAATCAGCCCCAGCATTTT. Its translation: CASRDQDNQPQHF.

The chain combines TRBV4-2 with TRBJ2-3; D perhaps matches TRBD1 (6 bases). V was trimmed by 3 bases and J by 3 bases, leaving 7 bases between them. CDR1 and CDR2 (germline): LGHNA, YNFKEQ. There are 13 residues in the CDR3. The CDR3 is CASSHQGTDTQYF. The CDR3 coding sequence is TGTGCCAGCAGCCATCAGGGGACAGATACGCAGTATTTT.